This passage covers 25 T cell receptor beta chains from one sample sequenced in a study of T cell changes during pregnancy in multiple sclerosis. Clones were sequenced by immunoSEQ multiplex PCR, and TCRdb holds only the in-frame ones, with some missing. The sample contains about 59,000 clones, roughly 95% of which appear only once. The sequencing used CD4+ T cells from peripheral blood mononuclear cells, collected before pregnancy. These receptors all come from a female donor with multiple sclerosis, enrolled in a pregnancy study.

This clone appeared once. Written as DNA, the CDR3 is TGTGCCAGCAGTGCATATGAGGGCGCGCACAATGAGCAGTTCTTC. Its protein is CASSAYEGAHNEQFF. The chain joins TRBV6-4 to TRBJ2-1, with D perhaps TRBD2 (5 bases). Germline assignment: CDR1 MRHNA and CDR2 SNTAGT. V lost 4 bases and J lost 5, with 15 bases in between. This CDR3 is built from 15 residues.

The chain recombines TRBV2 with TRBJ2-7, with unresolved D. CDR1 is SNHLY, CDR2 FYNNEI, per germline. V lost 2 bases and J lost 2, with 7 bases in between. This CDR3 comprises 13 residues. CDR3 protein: CASSEPFTYEQYF. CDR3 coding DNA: TGTGCCAGCAGTGAACCATTCACCTACGAGCAGTACTTC.

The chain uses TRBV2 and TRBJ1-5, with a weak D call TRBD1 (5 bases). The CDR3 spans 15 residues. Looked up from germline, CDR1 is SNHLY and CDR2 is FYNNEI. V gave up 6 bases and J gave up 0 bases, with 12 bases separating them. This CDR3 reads CASRVDSYSNQPQHF. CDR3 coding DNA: TGTGCCAGCAGAGTCGACAGTTATAGCAATCAGCCCCAGCATTTT.

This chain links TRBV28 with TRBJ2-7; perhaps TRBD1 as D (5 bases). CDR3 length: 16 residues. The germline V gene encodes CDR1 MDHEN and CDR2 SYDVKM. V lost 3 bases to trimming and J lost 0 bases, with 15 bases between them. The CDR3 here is CASSFRGTSPSYEQYF. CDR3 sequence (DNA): TGTGCCAGCAGTTTTAGGGGCACCTCGCCCTCCTACGAGCAGTACTTC. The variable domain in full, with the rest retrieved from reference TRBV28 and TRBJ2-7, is DVKVTQSSRYLVKRTGEKVFLECVQDMDHENMFWYRQDPGLGLRLIYFSYDVKMKEKGDIPEGYSVSREKKERFSLILESASTNQTSMYLCASSFRGTSPSYEQYFGPGTRLTVT.

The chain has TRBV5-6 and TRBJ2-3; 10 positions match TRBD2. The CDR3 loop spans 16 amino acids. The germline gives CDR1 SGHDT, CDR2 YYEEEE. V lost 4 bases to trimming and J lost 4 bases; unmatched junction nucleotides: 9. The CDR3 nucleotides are TGTGCCAGCAGCAAATATCCCCTAGCGGGAGCAGATACGCAGTATTTT. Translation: CASSKYPLAGADTQYF.

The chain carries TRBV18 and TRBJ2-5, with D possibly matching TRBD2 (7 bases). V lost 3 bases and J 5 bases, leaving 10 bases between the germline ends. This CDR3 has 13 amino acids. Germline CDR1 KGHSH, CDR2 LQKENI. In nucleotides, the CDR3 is TGTGCCAGCTCACCGGGGGGGCACGAGACCCAGTACTTC. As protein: CASSPGGHETQYF. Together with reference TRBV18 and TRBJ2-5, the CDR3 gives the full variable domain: NAGVMQNPRHLVRRRGQEARLRCSPMKGHSHVYWYRQLPEEGLKFMVYLQKENIIDESGMPKERFSAEFPKEGPSILRIQQVVRGDSAAYFCASSPGGHETQYFGPGTRLLVL.

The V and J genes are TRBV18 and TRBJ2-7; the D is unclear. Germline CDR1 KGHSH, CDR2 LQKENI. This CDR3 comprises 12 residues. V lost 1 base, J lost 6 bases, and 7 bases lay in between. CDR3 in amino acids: CASSPRGSEQYF. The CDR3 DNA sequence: TGTGCCAGCTCACCACGAGGATCCGAGCAGTACTTC.

CDR3 coding DNA: TGTGCCAGCTCACCAGACACCGGCACTGAAGCTTTCTTT. This translates into CASSPDTGTEAFF. This chain uses TRBV18 with TRBJ1-1; D gene ambiguous. The CDR3 is made up of 13 amino acids. Germline CDR1 reads KGHSH; CDR2 reads LQKENI. Trimming left V 2 bases short and J 4 bases short, with 8 bases between.

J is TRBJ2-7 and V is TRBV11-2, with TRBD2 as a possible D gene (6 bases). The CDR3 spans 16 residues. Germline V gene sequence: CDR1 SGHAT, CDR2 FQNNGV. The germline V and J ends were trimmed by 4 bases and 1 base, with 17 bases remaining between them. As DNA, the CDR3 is TGTGCCAGCAGCTGGAGGGCATACGGGGGATCCTACGAGCAGTACTTC. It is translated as CASSWRAYGGSYEQYF.

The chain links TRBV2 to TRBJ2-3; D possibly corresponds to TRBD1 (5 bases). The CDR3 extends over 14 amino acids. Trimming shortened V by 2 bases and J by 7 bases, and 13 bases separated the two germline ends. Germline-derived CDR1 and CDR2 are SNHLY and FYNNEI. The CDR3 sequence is CASSEQGPSHTQYF. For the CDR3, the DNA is TGTGCCAGCAGTGAACAGGGCCCTAGTCATACGCAGTATTTT.

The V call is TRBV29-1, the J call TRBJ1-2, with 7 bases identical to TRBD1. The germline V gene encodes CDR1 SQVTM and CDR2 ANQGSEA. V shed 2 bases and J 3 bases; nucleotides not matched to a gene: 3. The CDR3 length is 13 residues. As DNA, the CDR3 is TGCAGCGTTGAAAAGGGGGCGGACTATGGCTACACCTTC. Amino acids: CSVEKGADYGYTF. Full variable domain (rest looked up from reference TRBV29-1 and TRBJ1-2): SAVISQKPSRDICQRGTSLTIQCQVDSQVTMMFWYRQQPGQSLTLIATANQGSEATYESGFVIDKFPISRPNLTFSTLTVSNMSPEDSSIYLCSVEKGADYGYTFGSGTRLTVV.

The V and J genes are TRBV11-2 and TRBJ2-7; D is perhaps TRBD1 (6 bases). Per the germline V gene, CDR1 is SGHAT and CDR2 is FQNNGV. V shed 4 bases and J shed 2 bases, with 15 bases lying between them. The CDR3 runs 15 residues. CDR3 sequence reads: CASSSRQVKPYEQYF. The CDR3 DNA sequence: TGTGCCAGCAGCTCGCGACAGGTGAAGCCCTACGAGCAGTACTTC.

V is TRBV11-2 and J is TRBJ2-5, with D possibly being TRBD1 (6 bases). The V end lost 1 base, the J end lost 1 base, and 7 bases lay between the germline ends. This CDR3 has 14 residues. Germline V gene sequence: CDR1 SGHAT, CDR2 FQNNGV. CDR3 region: CASSLAGVQETQYF. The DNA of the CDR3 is TGTGCCAGCAGCTTAGCAGGGGTCCAAGAGACCCAGTACTTC.

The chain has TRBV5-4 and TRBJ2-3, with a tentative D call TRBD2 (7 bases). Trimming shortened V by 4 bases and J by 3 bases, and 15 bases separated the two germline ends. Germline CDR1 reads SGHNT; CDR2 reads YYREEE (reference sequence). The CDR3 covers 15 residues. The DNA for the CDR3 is TGTGCCAGCAGCGGGGTGGGAGGGGGGACAGATACGCAGTATTTT. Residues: CASSGVGGGTDTQYF.

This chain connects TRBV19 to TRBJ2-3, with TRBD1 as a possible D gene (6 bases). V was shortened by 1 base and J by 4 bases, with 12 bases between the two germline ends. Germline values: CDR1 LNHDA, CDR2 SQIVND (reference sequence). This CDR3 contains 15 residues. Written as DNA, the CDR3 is TGTGCCAGTAGTATAGGCCAGCACAGGGCAGATACGCAGTATTTT. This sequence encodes CASSIGQHRADTQYF.

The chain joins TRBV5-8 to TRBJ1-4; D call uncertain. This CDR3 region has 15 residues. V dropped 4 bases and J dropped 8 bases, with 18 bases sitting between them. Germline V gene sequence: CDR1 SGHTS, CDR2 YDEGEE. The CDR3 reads CASSPLGWAKEKLFF. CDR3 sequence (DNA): TGTGCCAGCAGCCCCCTTGGATGGGCGAAGGAAAAACTGTTTTTT.

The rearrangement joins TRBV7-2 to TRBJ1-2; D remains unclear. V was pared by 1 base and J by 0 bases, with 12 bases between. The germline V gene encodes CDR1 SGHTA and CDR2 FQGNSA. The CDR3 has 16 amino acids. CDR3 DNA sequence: TGTGCCAGCAGCTTAGGCGGGGTTGGAGCTAACTATGGCTACACCTTC. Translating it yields CASSLGGVGANYGYTF.

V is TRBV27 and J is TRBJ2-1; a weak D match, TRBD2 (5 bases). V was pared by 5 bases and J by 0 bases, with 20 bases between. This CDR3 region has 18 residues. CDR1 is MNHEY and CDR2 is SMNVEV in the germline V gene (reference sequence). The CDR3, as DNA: TGTGCCAGCAGTCTCCTTCGCCTAGCTGAAGACTCCTACAATGAGCAGTTCTTC. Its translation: CASSLLRLAEDSYNEQFF.

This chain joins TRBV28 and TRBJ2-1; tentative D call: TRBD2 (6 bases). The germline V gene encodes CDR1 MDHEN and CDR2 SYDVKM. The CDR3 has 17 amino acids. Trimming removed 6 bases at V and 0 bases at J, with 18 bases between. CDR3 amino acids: CASSLAGRGSSYNEQFF. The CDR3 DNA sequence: TGTGCCAGCAGCTTAGCCGGACGGGGGAGCTCCTACAATGAGCAGTTCTTC.

The CDR3 spells CASSDGRGGFTDTQYF. The CDR3 nucleotides are TGTGCCAGCAGTGATGGGCGGGGGGGATTCACAGATACGCAGTATTTT. The rearrangement joins TRBV25-1 to TRBJ2-3; 9 nucleotides agree with TRBD2. This CDR3 contains 16 residues. CDR1 is MGHDK, CDR2 SYGVNS, per germline. The V gene end was trimmed by 3 bases and the J gene end by 2 bases; junction bases not matched to a gene: 6.

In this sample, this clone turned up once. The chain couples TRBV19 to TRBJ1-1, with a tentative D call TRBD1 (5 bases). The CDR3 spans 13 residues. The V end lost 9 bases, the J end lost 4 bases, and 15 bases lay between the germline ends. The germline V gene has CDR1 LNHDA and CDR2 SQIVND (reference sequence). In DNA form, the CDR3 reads TGTGCCAGCCTGAACACAGGAGCCACTGAAGCTTTCTTT. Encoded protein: CASLNTGATEAFF.

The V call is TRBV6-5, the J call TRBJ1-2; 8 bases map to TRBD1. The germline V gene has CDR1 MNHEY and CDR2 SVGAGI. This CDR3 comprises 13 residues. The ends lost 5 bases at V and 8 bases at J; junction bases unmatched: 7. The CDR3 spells CASSETGARGYTF. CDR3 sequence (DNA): TGTGCCAGCAGTGAGACAGGGGCTCGAGGCTACACCTTC.

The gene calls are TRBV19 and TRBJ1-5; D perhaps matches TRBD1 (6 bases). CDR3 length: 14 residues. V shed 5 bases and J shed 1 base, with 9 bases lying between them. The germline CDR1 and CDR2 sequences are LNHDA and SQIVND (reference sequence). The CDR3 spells CASSLQGSNQPQHF. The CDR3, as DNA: TGTGCCAGTAGTCTTCAGGGGAGCAATCAGCCCCAGCATTTT.

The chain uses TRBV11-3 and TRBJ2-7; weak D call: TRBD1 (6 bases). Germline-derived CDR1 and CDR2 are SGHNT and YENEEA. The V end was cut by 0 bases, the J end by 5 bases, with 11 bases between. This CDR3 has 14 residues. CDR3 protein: CASSLDKGHHEQYF. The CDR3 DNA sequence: TGTGCCAGCAGCTTAGATAAGGGACACCACGAGCAGTACTTC.

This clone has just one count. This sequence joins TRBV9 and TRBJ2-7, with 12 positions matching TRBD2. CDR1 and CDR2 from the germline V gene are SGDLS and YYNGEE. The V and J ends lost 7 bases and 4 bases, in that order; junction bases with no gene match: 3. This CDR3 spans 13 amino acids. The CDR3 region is CASCLAGGYEQYF. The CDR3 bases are TGTGCCAGCTGCCTAGCGGGAGGGTACGAGCAGTACTTC. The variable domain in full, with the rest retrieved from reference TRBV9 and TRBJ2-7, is DSGVTQTPKHLITATGQRVTLRCSPRSGDLSVYWYQQSLDQGLQFLIQYYNGEERAKGNILERFSAQQFPDLHSELNLSSLELGDSALYFCASCLAGGYEQYFGPGTRLTVT.